The rows below give T cell receptor beta chains drawn from one sample of a study of tissue T cells after allogeneic stem cell transplantation. The assay was immunoSEQ multiplex PCR, and TCRdb's table has in-frame clones only and misses some. Here the sample spans some 12,000 clones, less than 85% being singletons. The specimen comprised tissue from the right colon, sampled at autopsy. The receptors come from a woman aged 18 to 50 with breast cancer. CDR3s include the opening cysteine and the closing phenylalanine or tryptophan. Fields, in order: V gene, J gene, CDR3 protein.

>TRBV3-1/TRBV3-2|TRBJ1-1
CASSQGSRGDSGAFF
>TRBV19|TRBJ2-3
CASSKLAGSSSTDTQYF
>TRBV11-2|TRBJ1-1
CASSRGPSSPRTEAFF
>TRBV4-1|TRBJ2-7
CASSQGDSTYDEQYF
>TRBV7-9|TRBJ2-3
CASRDRTGESYF
>TRBV11-2|TRBJ2-5
CASSLVRRAQETQYF
>TRBV27|TRBJ2-1
CASMRERGFSKNEQFF
>TRBV4-2|TRBJ2-7
CASSQVGTEQYF
>TRBV19|TRBJ2-2
CASSIVRAPRGGPINTGELFF
>TRBV10-3|TRBJ2-5
CAIGRLAGEGETQYF
>TRBV29-1|TRBJ2-1
CSVAVSGSYNEQFF
>TRBV19|TRBJ2-2
CASSTRRVANTGELFF
>TRBV28|TRBJ1-2
CASSALGPPYGYTF
>TRBV6-6|TRBJ1-1
CATDRVGPF